The source of this T cell receptor (beta chain) is a study of control samples from healthy donors and cancer patients (dated by TCRdb to the early 2020s). Library preparation employed the immunoSEQ multiplex PCR assay. TCRdb provides this immuneACCESS table in a form limited to in-frame rearrangements. Some clones are lacking; in checked studies, under half of them reflect an unresolved V gene, and why the rest are absent is not known. Counted in this sample were about 120,000 clones; about 93% of them appeared once. The ten largest account for about 2.8% of the sample. V is shortened by 4 bases, J by 0 bases, and the region joining them spans 12 bases. The CDR3 contains 15 residues, cysteine and phenylalanine counted. The retained sequence is limited to the CDR3, 45 bases, with the frame set at the first base. In the germline V gene, CDR1 corresponds to SGHTA and CDR2 to FQGNSA. As regards this clone: Its cognate antigen has yet to be identified. Nothing much larger sits one base from this clone, and base qualities are not available.

This chain is built from TRBV7-2 and TRBJ1-2; the D gene is not confidently resolved. Material for sequencing was blood. The sequence was obtained from a man aged 25 to 45 in good health. The CDR3 amino acid sequence is: CASSSSSGSNYGYTF. The DNA is TGTGCCAGCAGCTCGAGCAGCGGGTCTAACTATGGCTACACCTTC. Reference TRBV7-2 and TRBJ1-2 proteins supply the regions before and after the CDR3; the full variable domain is: GAGVSQSPSNKVTEKGKDVELRCDPISGHTALYWYRQSLGQGLEFLIYFQGNSAPDKSGLPSDRFSAERTGGSVSTLTIQRTQQEDSAVYLCASSSSSGSNYGYTFGSGTRLTVV.